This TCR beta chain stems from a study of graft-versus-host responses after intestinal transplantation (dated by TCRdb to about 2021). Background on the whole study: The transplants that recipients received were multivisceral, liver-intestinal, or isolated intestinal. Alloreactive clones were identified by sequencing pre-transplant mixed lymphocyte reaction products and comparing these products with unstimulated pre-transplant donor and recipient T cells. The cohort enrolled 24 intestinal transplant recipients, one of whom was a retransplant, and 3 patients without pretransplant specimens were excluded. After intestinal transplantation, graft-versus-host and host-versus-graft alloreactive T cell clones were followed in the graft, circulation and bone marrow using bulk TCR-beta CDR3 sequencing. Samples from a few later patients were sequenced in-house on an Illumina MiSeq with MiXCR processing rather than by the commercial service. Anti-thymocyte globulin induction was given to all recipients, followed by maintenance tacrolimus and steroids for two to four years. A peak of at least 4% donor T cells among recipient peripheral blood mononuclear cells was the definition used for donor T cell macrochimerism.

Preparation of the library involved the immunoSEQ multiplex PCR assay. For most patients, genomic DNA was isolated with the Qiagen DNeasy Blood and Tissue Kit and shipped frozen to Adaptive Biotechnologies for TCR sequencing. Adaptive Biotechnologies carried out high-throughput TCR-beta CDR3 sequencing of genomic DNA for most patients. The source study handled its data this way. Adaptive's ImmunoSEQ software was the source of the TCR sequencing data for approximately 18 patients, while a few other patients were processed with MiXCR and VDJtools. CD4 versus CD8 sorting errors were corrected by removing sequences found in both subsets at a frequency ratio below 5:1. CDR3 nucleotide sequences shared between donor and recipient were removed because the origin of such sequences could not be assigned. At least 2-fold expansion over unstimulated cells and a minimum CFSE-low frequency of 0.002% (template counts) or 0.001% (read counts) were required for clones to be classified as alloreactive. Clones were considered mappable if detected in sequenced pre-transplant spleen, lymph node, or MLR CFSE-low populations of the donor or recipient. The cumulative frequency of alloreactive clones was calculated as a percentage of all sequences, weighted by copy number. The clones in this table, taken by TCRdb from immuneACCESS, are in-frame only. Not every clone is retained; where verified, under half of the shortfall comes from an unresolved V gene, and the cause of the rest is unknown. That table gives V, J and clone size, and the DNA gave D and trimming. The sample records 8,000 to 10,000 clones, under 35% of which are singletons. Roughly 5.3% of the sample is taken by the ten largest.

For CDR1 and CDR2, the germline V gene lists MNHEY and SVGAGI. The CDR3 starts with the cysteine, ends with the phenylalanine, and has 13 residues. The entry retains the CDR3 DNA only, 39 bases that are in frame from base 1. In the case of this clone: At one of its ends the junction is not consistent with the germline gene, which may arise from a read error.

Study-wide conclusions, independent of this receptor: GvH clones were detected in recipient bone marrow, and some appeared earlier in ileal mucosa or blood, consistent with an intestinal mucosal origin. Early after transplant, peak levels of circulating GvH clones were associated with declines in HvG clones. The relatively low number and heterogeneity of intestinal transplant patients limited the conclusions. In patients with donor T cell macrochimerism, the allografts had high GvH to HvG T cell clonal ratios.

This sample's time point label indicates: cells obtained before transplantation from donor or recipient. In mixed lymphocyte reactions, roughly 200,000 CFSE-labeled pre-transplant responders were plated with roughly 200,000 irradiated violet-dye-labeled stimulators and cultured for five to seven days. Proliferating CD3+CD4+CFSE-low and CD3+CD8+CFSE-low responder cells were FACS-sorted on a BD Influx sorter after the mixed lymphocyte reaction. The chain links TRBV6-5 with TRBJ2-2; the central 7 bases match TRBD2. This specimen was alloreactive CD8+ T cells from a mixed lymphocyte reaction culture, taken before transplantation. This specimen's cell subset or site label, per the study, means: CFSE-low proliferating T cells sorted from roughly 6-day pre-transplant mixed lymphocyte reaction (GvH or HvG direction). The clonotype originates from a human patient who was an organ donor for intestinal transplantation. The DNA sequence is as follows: TGTGCCAGCAGTGACTTCGGTGGGGGGGGGCTGTTTTTT. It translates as CASSDFGGGGLFF.